Listed below are T cell receptor beta chains from one sample, sequenced in a study of shared clonotypes between healthy human individuals. Some clones are missing from TCRdb's copy, which holds only in-frame ones; the method was immunoSEQ multiplex PCR. The sample shows 760,000 or so clones, about 97% of them seen only once. The specimen sequenced was naive CD8+ T cells sorted from blood. All receptors come from a man aged 30 to 39 in good health. The CDR3 runs from the conserved cysteine through the conserved F or W. The D gene is left open where the match is weak. The listing skips clone size in some rows; elsewhere it reads once, few, many or a size class.

abundance: NA; d_gene: TRBD1; j_gene: TRBJ2-4; v_gene: TRBV7-6; CDR3aa: CASSLERPGQGAAVGKNIQYF; CDR3nt: TGTGCCAGCAGCTTAGAGAGGCCGGGACAGGGGGCGGCCGTGGGCAAAAACATTCAGTACTTC
abundance: NA; d_gene: TRBD1; j_gene: TRBJ2-7; v_gene: TRBV7-9; CDR3aa: CASSFPMGGQESYEQYF; CDR3nt: TGTGCCAGCAGTTTCCCAATGGGGGGACAGGAATCCTACGAGCAGTACTTC
abundance: NA; d_gene: NA; j_gene: TRBJ1-2; v_gene: TRBV7-9; CDR3aa: CASSLVGGDGYTF; CDR3nt: TGTGCCAGCAGCTTAGTTGGAGGGGATGGCTACACCTTC
abundance: NA; d_gene: TRBD2; j_gene: TRBJ2-2; v_gene: TRBV9; CDR3aa: CASSVGAGGRGHTGELFF; CDR3nt: TGTGCCAGCAGCGTAGGGGCGGGAGGGCGAGGACACACCGGGGAGCTGTTTTTT
abundance: NA; d_gene: NA; j_gene: TRBJ2-5; v_gene: TRBV27; CDR3aa: CASSFYGPQETQYF; CDR3nt: TGTGCCAGCAGTTTTTACGGGCCCCAAGAGACCCAGTACTTC
abundance: NA; d_gene: NA; j_gene: TRBJ2-2; v_gene: TRBV7-8; CDR3aa: CASSLFRGPNTGELFF; CDR3nt: TGTGCCAGCAGCTTATTCAGGGGCCCGAACACCGGGGAGCTGTTTTTT
abundance: NA; d_gene: NA; j_gene: TRBJ2-3; v_gene: TRBV15; CDR3aa: CATRVRGNSDTQYF; CDR3nt: TGTGCCACCAGAGTGCGGGGAAATTCAGATACGCAGTATTTT
abundance: once; d_gene: NA; j_gene: TRBJ1-1; v_gene: TRBV27; CDR3aa: CASSLLGATEAFF; CDR3nt: TGTGCCAGCAGTTTACTGGGTGCAACTGAAGCTTTCTTT
abundance: NA; d_gene: TRBD2; j_gene: TRBJ2-3; v_gene: TRBV5-4; CDR3aa: CASSLAGGGPDTQYF; CDR3nt: TGTGCCAGCAGTTTAGCGGGTGGAGGGCCAGATACGCAGTATTTT
abundance: NA; d_gene: NA; j_gene: TRBJ2-7; v_gene: TRBV7-9; CDR3aa: CASTSAYEQYF; CDR3nt: TGTGCCAGCACCTCCGCCTACGAGCAGTACTTC
abundance: NA; d_gene: NA; j_gene: TRBJ2-1; v_gene: TRBV19; CDR3aa: CASSISRDSYNEQFF; CDR3nt: TGTGCCAGTAGTATTAGCAGGGACTCCTACAATGAGCAGTTCTTC
abundance: NA; d_gene: NA; j_gene: TRBJ2-1; v_gene: TRBV7-9; CDR3aa: CASSLISSLYNEQFF; CDR3nt: TGTGCCAGCAGCTTAATTTCTAGCCTGTACAATGAGCAGTTCTTC
abundance: NA; d_gene: TRBD1; j_gene: TRBJ2-7; v_gene: TRBV28; CDR3aa: CASSFPPRDSLSYEQYF; CDR3nt: TGTGCCAGCAGTTTTCCGCCCCGGGACAGCCTCTCCTACGAGCAGTACTTC
abundance: NA; d_gene: NA; j_gene: TRBJ1-1; v_gene: TRBV29-1; CDR3aa: CSVEDLNTEAFF; CDR3nt: TGCAGCGTTGAAGACCTGAACACTGAAGCTTTCTTT
abundance: NA; d_gene: TRBD1; j_gene: TRBJ1-2; v_gene: TRBV27; CDR3aa: CASSASGDSYNYGYTF; CDR3nt: TGTGCCAGCAGTGCGTCCGGGGACAGCTATAACTATGGCTACACCTTC
abundance: once; d_gene: TRBD1; j_gene: TRBJ2-1; v_gene: TRBV9; CDR3aa: CASSVSGTGSNEQFF; CDR3nt: TGTGCCAGCAGCGTTTCCGGGACAGGGTCCAATGAGCAGTTCTTC
abundance: NA; d_gene: NA; j_gene: TRBJ1-1; v_gene: TRBV7-8; CDR3aa: CASSLAPENTEAFF; CDR3nt: TGTGCCAGCAGCTTAGCACCAGAGAACACTGAAGCTTTCTTT
abundance: NA; d_gene: TRBD2; j_gene: TRBJ2-1; v_gene: TRBV13; CDR3aa: CASSSSGLAGGSSYNEQFF; CDR3nt: TGTGCCAGCAGCTCGTCGGGACTAGCGGGAGGGAGCTCCTACAATGAGCAGTTCTTC
abundance: NA; d_gene: NA; j_gene: TRBJ2-1; v_gene: TRBV27; CDR3aa: CASRKAGWGEQFF; CDR3nt: TGTGCCAGCCGTAAGGCGGGCTGGGGTGAGCAGTTCTTC
abundance: NA; d_gene: TRBD2; j_gene: TRBJ2-2; v_gene: TRBV5-1; CDR3aa: CASSPTLGTSGSVRSPGELFF; CDR3nt: TGCGCCAGCAGCCCAACCTTAGGGACTAGCGGGAGTGTTCGGAGTCCCGGGGAGCTGTTTTTT
abundance: NA; d_gene: TRBD1; j_gene: TRBJ2-1; v_gene: TRBV7-6; CDR3aa: CASSLYNRGRNNEQFF; CDR3nt: TGTGCCAGCAGCTTATACAACAGGGGACGGAACAATGAGCAGTTCTTC
abundance: NA; d_gene: NA; j_gene: TRBJ2-5; v_gene: TRBV29-1; CDR3aa: CSVEWGDSETQYF; CDR3nt: TGCAGCGTTGAGTGGGGGGATAGCGAGACCCAGTACTTC
abundance: NA; d_gene: NA; j_gene: TRBJ2-1; v_gene: TRBV11-2; CDR3aa: CASSLKYSSYNEQFF; CDR3nt: TGTGCCAGCAGCCTTAAGTACAGCTCCTACAATGAGCAGTTCTTC
abundance: NA; d_gene: NA; j_gene: TRBJ2-7; v_gene: TRBV29-1; CDR3aa: CSVEVPYRESYEQYF; CDR3nt: TGCAGCGTCGAAGTCCCTTACAGGGAGTCCTACGAGCAGTACTTC
abundance: NA; d_gene: NA; j_gene: TRBJ2-1; v_gene: TRBV10-3; CDR3aa: CATSGDFHEQFF; CDR3nt: TGTGCCACTTCGGGAGATTTCCATGAGCAGTTCTTC
abundance: NA; d_gene: NA; j_gene: TRBJ1-2; v_gene: TRBV7-2; CDR3aa: CASSLSVGQLNYGYTF; CDR3nt: TGTGCCAGCAGCCTTAGCGTGGGGCAGCTAAACTATGGCTACACCTTC
abundance: NA; d_gene: TRBD1; j_gene: TRBJ2-7; v_gene: TRBV19; CDR3aa: CASSIAGQGYEQYF; CDR3nt: TGTGCCAGTAGTATAGCCGGACAGGGGTACGAGCAGTACTTC
abundance: NA; d_gene: NA; j_gene: TRBJ1-4; v_gene: TRBV7-9; CDR3aa: CASSLVRRGEEKLFF; CDR3nt: TGTGCCAGCAGCTTAGTTCGGAGGGGGGAAGAAAAACTGTTTTTT
abundance: NA; d_gene: TRBD2; j_gene: TRBJ2-7; v_gene: TRBV6-5; CDR3aa: CASSLLREGPLSKQYF; CDR3nt: TGTGCCAGCAGTTTACTGCGGGAGGGCCCCCTCTCAAAGCAGTACTTC
abundance: once; d_gene: NA; j_gene: TRBJ1-3; v_gene: TRBV6-6; CDR3aa: CASSPFTVSGNTIYF; CDR3nt: TGTGCCAGCAGCCCCTTTACAGTCTCTGGAAACACCATATATTTT
abundance: NA; d_gene: TRBD2; j_gene: TRBJ2-1; v_gene: TRBV11-2; CDR3aa: CASSSSGSWYEQFF; CDR3nt: TGTGCCAGCAGCTCTAGCGGGAGTTGGTATGAGCAGTTCTTC
abundance: NA; d_gene: TRBD2; j_gene: TRBJ2-7; v_gene: TRBV14; CDR3aa: CASSQDTRTSGFSYEQYF; CDR3nt: TGTGCCAGCAGCCAAGATACCCGGACTAGCGGGTTCTCCTACGAGCAGTACTTC
abundance: NA; d_gene: NA; j_gene: TRBJ1-2; v_gene: TRBV7-9; CDR3aa: CASVGLKRGTDYGYTF; CDR3nt: TGTGCCAGCGTGGGTTTAAAAAGGGGAACAGACTATGGCTACACCTTC
abundance: NA; d_gene: NA; j_gene: TRBJ2-2; v_gene: TRBV9; CDR3aa: CASAASGTGELFF; CDR3nt: TGTGCCTCCGCTGCCTCAGGGACCGGGGAGCTGTTTTTT
abundance: NA; d_gene: TRBD1; j_gene: TRBJ1-1; v_gene: TRBV19; CDR3aa: CASRDRAEMNTEAFF; CDR3nt: TGTGCCAGTAGAGACAGGGCCGAAATGAACACTGAAGCTTTCTTT
abundance: NA; d_gene: NA; j_gene: TRBJ1-1; v_gene: TRBV10-3; CDR3aa: CAISDRVLSNTEAFF; CDR3nt: TGTGCCATCAGTGACAGGGTATTATCGAACACTGAAGCTTTCTTT
abundance: once; d_gene: NA; j_gene: TRBJ2-7; v_gene: TRBV6-6; CDR3aa: CASSLDSLSSYEQYF; CDR3nt: TGTGCCAGCAGTCTTGACAGCTTAAGCTCCTACGAGCAGTACTTC
abundance: NA; d_gene: TRBD1; j_gene: TRBJ2-1; v_gene: TRBV27; CDR3aa: CASSPLGQGEWEQFF; CDR3nt: TGTGCCAGCAGTCCCTTGGGACAGGGCGAATGGGAGCAGTTCTTC
abundance: NA; d_gene: TRBD1; j_gene: TRBJ2-7; v_gene: TRBV5-1; CDR3aa: CASSPHNTGQGLSEQYF; CDR3nt: TGCGCCAGCAGCCCGCATAATACGGGACAGGGTTTATCCGAGCAGTACTTC
abundance: NA; d_gene: NA; j_gene: TRBJ2-7; v_gene: TRBV6-5; CDR3aa: CASSPGRIYEQYF; CDR3nt: TGTGCCAGCAGTCCAGGACGGATCTACGAGCAGTACTTC
abundance: once; d_gene: TRBD2; j_gene: TRBJ2-3; v_gene: TRBV27; CDR3aa: CASSEREEADTQYF; CDR3nt: TGTGCCAGCAGCGAGCGGGAGGAAGCAGATACGCAGTATTTT
abundance: NA; d_gene: NA; j_gene: TRBJ2-3; v_gene: TRBV2; CDR3aa: CASSPLGQGYTDTQYF; CDR3nt: TGTGCCAGCAGCCCCTTGGGGCAGGGTTACACAGATACGCAGTATTTT
abundance: NA; d_gene: NA; j_gene: TRBJ2-5; v_gene: TRBV27; CDR3aa: CASRSGEMETQYF; CDR3nt: TGTGCCAGCAGGAGTGGGGAGATGGAGACCCAGTACTTC
abundance: NA; d_gene: TRBD2; j_gene: TRBJ2-1; v_gene: TRBV7-9; CDR3aa: CASSLGSGRPIERNEQFF; CDR3nt: TGTGCCAGCAGCTTAGGTAGCGGGAGACCCATAGAGCGCAATGAGCAGTTCTTC
abundance: NA; d_gene: NA; j_gene: TRBJ2-5; v_gene: TRBV4-1; CDR3aa: CASSQDEAAQEETQYF; CDR3nt: TGCGCCAGCAGCCAAGATGAGGCGGCCCAGGAAGAGACCCAGTACTTC
abundance: NA; d_gene: NA; j_gene: TRBJ2-7; v_gene: TRBV6-1; CDR3aa: CASSESMAGTIYEQYF; CDR3nt: TGTGCCAGCAGTGAAAGTATGGCGGGTACCATCTACGAGCAGTACTTC
abundance: NA; d_gene: NA; j_gene: TRBJ1-2; v_gene: TRBV5-1; CDR3aa: CASSFKFEGGGYTF; CDR3nt: TGCGCCAGCAGTTTCAAATTCGAGGGGGGTGGCTACACCTTC
abundance: NA; d_gene: NA; j_gene: TRBJ2-1; v_gene: TRBV7-8; CDR3aa: CASSVTDSYNEQFF; CDR3nt: TGTGCCAGCAGCGTGACAGATTCATACAATGAGCAGTTCTTC
abundance: NA; d_gene: TRBD1; j_gene: TRBJ2-7; v_gene: TRBV27; CDR3aa: CASSEGTGGRYF; CDR3nt: TGTGCCAGCAGTGAAGGGACAGGCGGTCGGTACTTC
abundance: few; d_gene: NA; j_gene: TRBJ2-1; v_gene: TRBV7-9; CDR3aa: CASSRSGYYNEQFF; CDR3nt: TGTGCCAGCAGTCGTAGCGGTTACTACAATGAGCAGTTCTTC
abundance: NA; d_gene: NA; j_gene: TRBJ2-2; v_gene: TRBV27; CDR3aa: CASSLFTGELFF; CDR3nt: TGTGCCAGCAGTTTGTTCACCGGGGAGCTGTTTTTT
abundance: NA; d_gene: TRBD1; j_gene: TRBJ1-1; v_gene: TRBV5-1; CDR3aa: CASSWGTGTTNTEAFF; CDR3nt: TGCGCCAGCAGCTGGGGGACAGGGACTACTAACACTGAAGCTTTCTTT
abundance: NA; d_gene: NA; j_gene: TRBJ2-1; v_gene: TRBV9; CDR3aa: CASSVAGRTRDEQFF; CDR3nt: TGTGCCAGCAGCGTAGCTGGAAGGACGAGGGATGAGCAGTTCTTC
abundance: NA; d_gene: NA; j_gene: TRBJ2-1; v_gene: TRBV10-2; CDR3aa: CASSGRVATMEDEQFF; CDR3nt: TGCGCCAGCAGTGGTCGGGTGGCTACTATGGAAGATGAGCAGTTCTTC
abundance: NA; d_gene: NA; j_gene: TRBJ1-3; v_gene: TRBV25-1; CDR3aa: CAAGSGTIYF; CDR3nt: TGTGCGGCGGGTAGTGGCACCATATATTTT